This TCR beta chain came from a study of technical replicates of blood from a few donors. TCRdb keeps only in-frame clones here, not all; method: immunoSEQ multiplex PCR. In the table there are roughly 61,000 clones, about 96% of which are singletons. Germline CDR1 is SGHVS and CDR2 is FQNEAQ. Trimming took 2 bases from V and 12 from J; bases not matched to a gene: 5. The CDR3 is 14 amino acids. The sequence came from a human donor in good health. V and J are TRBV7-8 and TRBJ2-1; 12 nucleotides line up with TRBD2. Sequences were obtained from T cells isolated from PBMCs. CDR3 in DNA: TGTGCCAGCAGCTTACTAGCGGGGGGGCGTGGGCAGTTCTTC. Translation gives CASSLLAGGRGQFF.